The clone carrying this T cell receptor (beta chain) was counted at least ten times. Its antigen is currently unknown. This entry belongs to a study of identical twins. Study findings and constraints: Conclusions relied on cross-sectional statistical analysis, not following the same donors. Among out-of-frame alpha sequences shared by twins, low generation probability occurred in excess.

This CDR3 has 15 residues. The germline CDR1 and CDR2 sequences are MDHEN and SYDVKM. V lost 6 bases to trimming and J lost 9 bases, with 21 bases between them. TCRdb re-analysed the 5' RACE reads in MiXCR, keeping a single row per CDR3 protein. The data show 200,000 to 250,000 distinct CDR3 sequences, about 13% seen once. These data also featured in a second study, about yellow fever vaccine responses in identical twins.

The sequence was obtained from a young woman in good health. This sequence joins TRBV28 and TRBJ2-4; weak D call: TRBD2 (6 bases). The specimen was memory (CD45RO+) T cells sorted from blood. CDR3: CASSPDTLGGSIQYF. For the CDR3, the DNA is TGTGCCAGCAGCCCCGACACCCTGGGAGGTTCCATTCAGTACTTC.